A selection of T cell receptor beta chains follows, all from one sample in a study of T cell responses to AZD1222 COVID-19 vaccine. Some clones are missing from TCRdb's copy, which holds only in-frame ones; the method was immunoSEQ multiplex PCR. The sample lists tens of thousands of clones; roughly 90% were seen once. Specimen: peripheral blood, collected on day 0 of AZD1222 vaccination. The receptors here all came from an adult in good health. Both conserved end residues are part of each CDR3. A D gene is named only where the DNA matches it firmly. Size tells how often a clone was seen (once, few, many) or the class of an expanded clone, and some rows leave it out.

V gene	J gene	clone size	D gene	CDR3 protein	CDR3 DNA
TRBV7-2	TRBJ2-3	NA	NA	CASSLVGGGTDTQYF	TGTGCCAGCAGCTTAGTCGGAGGGGGCACAGATACGCAGTATTTT
TRBV5-1	TRBJ2-7	NA	NA	CASSLPGSSYEQYF	TGCGCCAGCAGCCTGCCGGGGAGCTCCTACGAGCAGTACTTC
TRBV5-6	TRBJ2-5	NA	TRBD2	CASSLAGGQETQYF	TGTGCCAGCAGTCTAGCGGGGGGGCAAGAGACCCAGTACTTC
TRBV19	TRBJ1-2	few	NA	CASRDGNYGYTF	TGTGCCAGTAGGGACGGAAACTATGGCTACACCTTC
TRBV10-3	TRBJ1-1	NA	NA	CAISETGGTEAFF	TGTGCCATCAGTGAGACGGGGGGCACTGAAGCTTTCTTT
TRBV7-9	TRBJ1-1	NA	NA	CASSLVARNTEAFF	TGTGCCAGCAGCTTAGTCGCAAGGAACACTGAAGCTTTCTTT
TRBV11-2	TRBJ1-1	NA	NA	CASTPIKGTEAFF	TGTGCCAGCACCCCTATTAAGGGCACTGAAGCTTTCTTT
TRBV11-2	TRBJ1-4	NA	TRBD1	CASSQDRGNEKLFF	TGTGCCAGCAGCCAGGACAGGGGAAATGAAAAACTGTTTTTT
TRBV7-6	TRBJ2-1	NA	NA	CASSFSLSQDEQFF	TGTGCCAGCAGCTTTTCCCTAAGTCAGGATGAGCAGTTCTTC
TRBV7-7	TRBJ2-5	NA	TRBD2	CASSTGLVQETQYF	TGTGCCAGCAGCACCGGACTAGTGCAAGAGACCCAGTACTTC
TRBV19	TRBJ1-4	once	NA	CASSKDRVNNEKLFF	TGTGCCAGTAGTAAAGACAGAGTAAATAATGAAAAACTGTTTTTT
TRBV3-1/TRBV3-2	TRBJ1-2	NA	NA	CASSRSQGIYGYTF	TGTGCCAGCAGCCGCAGCCAGGGGATATATGGCTACACCTTC
TRBV5-8	TRBJ2-3	NA	TRBD2	CASSLSSGGATDTQYF	TGTGCCAGCAGCCTTTCGAGCGGGGGGGCCACAGATACGCAGTATTTT
TRBV7-7	TRBJ2-5	NA	TRBD2	CASSVGLAGPQETQYF	TGTGCCAGCAGCGTGGGACTAGCGGGACCCCAAGAGACCCAGTACTTC
TRBV11-2	TRBJ2-7	NA	NA	CASSFGGTSSYEQYF	TGTGCCAGCAGCTTTGGCGGGACGAGCTCCTACGAGCAGTACTTC
TRBV5-1	TRBJ2-5	NA	NA	CASSLDGQETQYF	TGCGCCAGCAGCTTGGATGGCCAAGAGACCCAGTACTTC
TRBV11-2	TRBJ2-7	NA	NA	CASSLGGPYEQYF	TGTGCCAGCAGCTTAGGGGGGCCCTACGAGCAGTACTTC
TRBV5-1	TRBJ1-5	NA	NA	CASSLDGKADQPQHF	TGCGCCAGCAGCTTGGATGGCAAAGCAGATCAGCCCCAGCATTTT
TRBV5-4	TRBJ2-3	NA	TRBD1	CASSPRNRGSDTQYF	TGTGCCAGCAGCCCCAGGAACAGGGGATCAGATACGCAGTATTTT
TRBV5-1	TRBJ1-1	NA	NA	CASSSDRGSPEAFF	TGCGCCAGCAGCTCGGACAGAGGGAGCCCTGAAGCTTTCTTT
TRBV4-2	TRBJ2-7	NA	NA	CASSQDAYEQYF	TGTGCCAGCAGCCAAGATGCCTACGAGCAGTACTTC
TRBV18	TRBJ2-7	NA	NA	CATARQAEEQYF	TGTGCCACCGCACGTCAAGCGGAGGAGCAGTACTTC